The T cell receptor (beta chain) under discussion was sequenced for a study of T cells in Graves' hyperthyroidism and ophthalmopathy. Study-level information: Before treatment of any kind, peripheral blood was taken at initial diagnosis. Broader study findings: Ophthalmopathy cases were set apart from stable hyperthyroidism by a 13 V-J model. Most thyroid clonotypes expanded above 0.001 were also detected in blood.

Exclusion of a patient resulted from uncontrolled infection, other autoimmune disease, pregnancy or lactation. Regarding this clonotype: The target antigen is unknown.

Amplification of TCR beta CDR3 regions used RNA as the template. TCR CDR3 regions were first amplified by RT-PCR with HTBI primers. TCRdb recomputed calls from the multiplex PCR reads with MiXCR, one row per CDR3 protein. The sample shows roughly 350,000 distinct CDR3 sequences, roughly 15% of them seen only once. The TCR comes from a woman aged 30 to 39 with Graves' ophthalmopathy. Material for sequencing was blood.

The CDR3 is CASRLQGSSTEAFF. CDR3 bases: TGTGCCAGCAGGCTCCAGGGGAGTAGCACTGAAGCTTTCTTT. V is TRBV28 and J is TRBJ1-1; D is perhaps TRBD1 (6 bases). V shed 6 bases and J shed 4 bases, with 15 bases lying between them. Germline assignment: CDR1 MDHEN and CDR2 SYDVKM. The CDR3 contains 14 residues.